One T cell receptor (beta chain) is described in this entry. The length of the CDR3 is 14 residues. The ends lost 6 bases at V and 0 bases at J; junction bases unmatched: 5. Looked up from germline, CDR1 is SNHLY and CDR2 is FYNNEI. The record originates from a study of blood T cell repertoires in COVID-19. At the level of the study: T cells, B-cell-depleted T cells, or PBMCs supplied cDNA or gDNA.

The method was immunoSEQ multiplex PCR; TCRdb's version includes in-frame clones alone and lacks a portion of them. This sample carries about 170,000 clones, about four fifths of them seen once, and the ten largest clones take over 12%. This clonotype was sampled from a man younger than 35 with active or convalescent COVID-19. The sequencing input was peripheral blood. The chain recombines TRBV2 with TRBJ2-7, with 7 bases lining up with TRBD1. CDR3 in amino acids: CASRMTGSSYEQYF. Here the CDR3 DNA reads TGTGCCAGCAGAATGACAGGGAGCTCCTACGAGCAGTACTTC.